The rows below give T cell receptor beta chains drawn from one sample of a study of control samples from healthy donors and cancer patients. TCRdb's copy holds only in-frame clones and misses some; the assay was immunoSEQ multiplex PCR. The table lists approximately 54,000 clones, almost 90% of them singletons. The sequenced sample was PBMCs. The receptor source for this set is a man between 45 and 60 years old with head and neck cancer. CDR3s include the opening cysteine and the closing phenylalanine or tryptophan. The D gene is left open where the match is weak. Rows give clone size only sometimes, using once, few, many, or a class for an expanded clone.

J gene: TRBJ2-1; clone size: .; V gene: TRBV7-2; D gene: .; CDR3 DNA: TGTGCCAGCAGCCAGCCCGCTAGAGCCTACAATGAGCAGTTCTTC; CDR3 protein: CASSQPARAYNEQFF
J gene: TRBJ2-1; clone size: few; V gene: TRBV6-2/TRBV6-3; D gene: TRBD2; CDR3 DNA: TGTGCCAGCAGTGTGGGGAGACTAGCGGGGCAGAGCTCCTACAATGAGCAGTTCTTC; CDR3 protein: CASSVGRLAGQSSYNEQFF
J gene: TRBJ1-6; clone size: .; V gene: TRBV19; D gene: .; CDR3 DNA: TGTGCCAGTAGGGAGGGGTTCCATAATTCACCCCTCCACTTT; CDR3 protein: CASREGFHNSPLHF
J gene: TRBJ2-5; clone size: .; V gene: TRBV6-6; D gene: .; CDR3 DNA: TGTGCCAGCAGTTACTCGAGTATAAGGGGGGCGGAGACCCAGTACTTC; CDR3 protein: CASSYSSIRGAETQYF
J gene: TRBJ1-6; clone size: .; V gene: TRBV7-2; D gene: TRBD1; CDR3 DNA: TGTGCCAGCAGCCCGTCGCCGGGACAGGATAATTCACCCCTCCACTTT; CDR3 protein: CASSPSPGQDNSPLHF
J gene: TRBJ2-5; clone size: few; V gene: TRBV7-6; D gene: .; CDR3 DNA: TGTGCCAGCAGCCCACTACCGGAGAGGGGCCGGGAGTGGGAGACCCAGTACTTC; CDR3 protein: CASSPLPERGREWETQYF
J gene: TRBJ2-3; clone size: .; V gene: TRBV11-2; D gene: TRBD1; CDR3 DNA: TGTGCCAGCAGCCGGACAGGAGGTGTTGCAGATACGCAGTATTTT; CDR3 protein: CASSRTGGVADTQYF
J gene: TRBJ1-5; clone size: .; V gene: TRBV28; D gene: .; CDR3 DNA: TGTGCCAGCAGTTTCCCCGCCTATAGCAATCAGCCCCAGCATTTT; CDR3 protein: CASSFPAYSNQPQHF
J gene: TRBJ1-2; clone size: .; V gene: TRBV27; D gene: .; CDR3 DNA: TGTGCCAGCAGTTTTATCGGGGGGACTCGTGGCTACACCTTC; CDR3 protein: CASSFIGGTRGYTF
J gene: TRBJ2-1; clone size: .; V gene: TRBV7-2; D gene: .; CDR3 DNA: TGTGCCAGCAGCTTAGCTCGGAGTAGGAGAGTCGGCAATGAGCAGTTCTTC; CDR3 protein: CASSLARSRRVGNEQFF
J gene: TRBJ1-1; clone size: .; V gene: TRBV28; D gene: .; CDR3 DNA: TGTGCCAGCAGTACCCCCATTGGGGCTTTCTTT; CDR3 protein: CASSTPIGAFF
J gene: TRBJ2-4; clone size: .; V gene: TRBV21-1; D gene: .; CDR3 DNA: TGTGCCAGCAGCAAAGCGGGCATTAGACCTCTAGCCAAAAACATTCAGTACTTC; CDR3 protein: CASSKAGIRPLAKNIQYF
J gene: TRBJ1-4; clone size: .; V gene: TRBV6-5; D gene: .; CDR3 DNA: TGTGCCAGCAGTTCCGGGCTCTCCGAAAAACTGTTTTTT; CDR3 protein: CASSSGLSEKLFF
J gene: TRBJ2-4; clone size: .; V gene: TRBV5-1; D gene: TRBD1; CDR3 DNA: TGCGCCCGCACAGGGGTCGGGCACATTCAGTACTTC; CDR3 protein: CARTGVGHIQYF
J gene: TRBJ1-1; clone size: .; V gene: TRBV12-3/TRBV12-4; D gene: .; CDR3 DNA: TGTGCCAGCAGTATGGGGGGGCGGACTGAAGCTTTCTTT; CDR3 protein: CASSMGGRTEAFF
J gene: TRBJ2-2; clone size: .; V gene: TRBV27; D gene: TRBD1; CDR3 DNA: TGTGCCAGCAACCGACAGGGGAACACCGGGGAGCTGTTTTTT; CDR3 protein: CASNRQGNTGELFF
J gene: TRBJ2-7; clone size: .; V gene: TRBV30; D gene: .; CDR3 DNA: TGTGCCTGGAGGGACCGGGGATCCTACGAGCAGTACTTC; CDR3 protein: CAWRDRGSYEQYF
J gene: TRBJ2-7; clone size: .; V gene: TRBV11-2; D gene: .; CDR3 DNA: TGTGCCAGCAGCCTCAAGTTCTACGAGCAGTACTTC; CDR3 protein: CASSLKFYEQYF
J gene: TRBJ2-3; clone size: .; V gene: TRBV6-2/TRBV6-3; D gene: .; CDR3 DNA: TGTGCCAGCAGTTACTCGATAGTCGGGAGCACAGATACGCAGTATTTT; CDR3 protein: CASSYSIVGSTDTQYF
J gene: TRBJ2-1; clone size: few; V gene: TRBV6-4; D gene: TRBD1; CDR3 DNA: TGTGCCAGCAGCCCCGGGACAGGGCCCAATGAGCAGTTCTTC; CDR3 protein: CASSPGTGPNEQFF
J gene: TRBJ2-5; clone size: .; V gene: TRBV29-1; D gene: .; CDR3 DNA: TGCAGCGATGAAGAGACCCAGTACTTC; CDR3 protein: CSDEETQYF
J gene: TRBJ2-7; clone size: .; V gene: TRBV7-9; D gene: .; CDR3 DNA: TGTGCCAGCAGCTTAGATTCTGACTACGAGCAGTACTTC; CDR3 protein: CASSLDSDYEQYF
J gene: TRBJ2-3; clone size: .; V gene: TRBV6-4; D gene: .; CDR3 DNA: TGTGCCAGCAGTGAGAGACCGGGTTCCACAGATACGCAGTATTTT; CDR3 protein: CASSERPGSTDTQYF
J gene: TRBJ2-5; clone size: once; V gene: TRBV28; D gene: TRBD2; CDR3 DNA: TGTGCCAGCACCCCCGGACTAGCGGGATTCCAAGAGACCCAGTACTTC; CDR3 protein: CASTPGLAGFQETQYF
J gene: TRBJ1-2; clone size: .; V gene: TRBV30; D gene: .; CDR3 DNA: TGTGCCTGGAGTGGGGACATCTCATTCTATGGCTACACCTTC; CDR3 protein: CAWSGDISFYGYTF
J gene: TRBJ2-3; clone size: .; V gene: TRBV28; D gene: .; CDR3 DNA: TGTGCCAGCAGTTTACTGGCAGGGACAGATACGCAGTATTTT; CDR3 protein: CASSLLAGTDTQYF
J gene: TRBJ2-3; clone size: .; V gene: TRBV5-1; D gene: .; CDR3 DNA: TGCGCCAGCAGCTTCCTAGGAGATACGCAGTATTTT; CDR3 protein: CASSFLGDTQYF
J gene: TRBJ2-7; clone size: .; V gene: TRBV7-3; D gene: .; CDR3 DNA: TGTGCCAGCAGCTTAACGCCGGGTGGCCACTACGAGCAGTACTTC; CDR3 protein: CASSLTPGGHYEQYF
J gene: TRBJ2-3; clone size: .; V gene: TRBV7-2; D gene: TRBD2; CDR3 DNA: TGTGCCAGCAGCTTAGCGGGGGGTAGCGGGGATACGCAGTATTTT; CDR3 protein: CASSLAGGSGDTQYF
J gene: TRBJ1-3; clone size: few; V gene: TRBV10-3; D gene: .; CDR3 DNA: TGTGCCATCAGGAAAACAGGGTATCTCTCTGGAAACACCATATATTTT; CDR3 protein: CAIRKTGYLSGNTIYF
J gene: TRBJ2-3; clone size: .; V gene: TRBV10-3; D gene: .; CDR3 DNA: TGTGCCATCAGTGAGGACATAGGCCGCAGCACAGATACGCAGTATTTT; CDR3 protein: CAISEDIGRSTDTQYF
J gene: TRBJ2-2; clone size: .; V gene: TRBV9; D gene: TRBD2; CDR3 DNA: TGTGCCAGCAGCGTAGGTAGCGGGGATACCGGGGAGCTGTTTTTT; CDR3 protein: CASSVGSGDTGELFF
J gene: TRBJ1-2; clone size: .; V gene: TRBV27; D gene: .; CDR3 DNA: TGTGCCAGCAGTTCCCAAGGACAGAACCTCTATGGCTACACCTTC; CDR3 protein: CASSSQGQNLYGYTF
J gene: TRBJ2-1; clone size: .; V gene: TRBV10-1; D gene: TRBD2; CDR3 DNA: TGCGCCAGCAGTGAGTCGATTCTAGCGGGACCCTACAATGAGCAGTTCTTC; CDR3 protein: CASSESILAGPYNEQFF
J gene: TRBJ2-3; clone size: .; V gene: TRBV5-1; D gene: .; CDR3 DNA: TGCGCCAGCGGTCGTGCGGAGAGCACAGATACGCAGTATTTT; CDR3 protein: CASGRAESTDTQYF
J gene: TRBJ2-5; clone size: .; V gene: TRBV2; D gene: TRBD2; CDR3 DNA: TGTGCCAGCAGTGATCTAGCGGGGGTCCAAGAGACCCAGTACTTC; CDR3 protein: CASSDLAGVQETQYF
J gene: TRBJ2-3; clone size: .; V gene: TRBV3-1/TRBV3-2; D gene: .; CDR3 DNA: TGTGCCAGCAGCCAAGAAAGCGGGAGCACAGATACGCAGTATTTT; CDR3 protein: CASSQESGSTDTQYF